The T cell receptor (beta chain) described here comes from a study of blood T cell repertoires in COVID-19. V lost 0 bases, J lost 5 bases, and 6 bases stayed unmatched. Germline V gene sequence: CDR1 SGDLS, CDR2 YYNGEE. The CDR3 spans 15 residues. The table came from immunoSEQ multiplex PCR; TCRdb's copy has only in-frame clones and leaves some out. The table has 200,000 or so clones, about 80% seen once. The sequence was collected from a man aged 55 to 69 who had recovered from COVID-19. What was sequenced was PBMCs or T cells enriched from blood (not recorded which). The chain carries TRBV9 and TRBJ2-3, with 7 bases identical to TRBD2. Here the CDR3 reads CASSVVGGGRDTQYF. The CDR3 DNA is TGTGCCAGCAGCGTAGTAGGCGGGGGACGAGATACGCAGTATTTT.